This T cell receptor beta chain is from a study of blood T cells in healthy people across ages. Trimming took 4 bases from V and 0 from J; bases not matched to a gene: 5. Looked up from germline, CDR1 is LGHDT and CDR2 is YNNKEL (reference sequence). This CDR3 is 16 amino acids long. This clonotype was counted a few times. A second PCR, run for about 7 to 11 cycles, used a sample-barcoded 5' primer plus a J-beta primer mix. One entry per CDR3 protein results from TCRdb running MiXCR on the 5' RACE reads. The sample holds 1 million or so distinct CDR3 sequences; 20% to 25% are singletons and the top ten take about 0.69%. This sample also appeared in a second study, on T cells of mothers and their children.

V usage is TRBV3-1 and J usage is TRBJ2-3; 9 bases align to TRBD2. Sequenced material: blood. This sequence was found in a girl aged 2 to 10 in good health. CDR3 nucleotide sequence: TGTGCCAGCAGCCTACTAACTAGCGGGAGCACAGATACGCAGTATTTT. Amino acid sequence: CASSLLTSGSTDTQYF.